This entry is about one T cell receptor (beta chain). This entry is derived from a study of blood T cell repertoires in COVID-19. Per the authors' pipeline: Scientists estimated how many nucleated cells there were by amplifying reference gene primers. The repertoire was sequenced with immunoSEQ multiplex PCR; TCRdb's copy has only in-frame clones and lacks some. Clonal size and the V and J genes are those of that table, whereas D and trimming came from the DNA. The sample includes approximately 40,000 clones, about 90% of them seen just once. Material: peripheral blood. The receptor's source is a man aged 55 to 70 with COVID-19, enrolled during active disease.

The CDR3 coding sequence is TGTGCCATAAGAACCCCTGGGGGCGGGAGCTCCTACAATGAGCAGTTCTTC. This gives the protein CAIRTPGGGSSYNEQFF. The chain is built from TRBV10-3 and TRBJ2-1, with D perhaps matching TRBD2 (7 bases). The germline CDR1 and CDR2 sequences are ENHRY and SYGVKD. V lost 9 bases to trimming and J lost 0 bases, with 21 bases between them. The CDR3 has 17 residues.